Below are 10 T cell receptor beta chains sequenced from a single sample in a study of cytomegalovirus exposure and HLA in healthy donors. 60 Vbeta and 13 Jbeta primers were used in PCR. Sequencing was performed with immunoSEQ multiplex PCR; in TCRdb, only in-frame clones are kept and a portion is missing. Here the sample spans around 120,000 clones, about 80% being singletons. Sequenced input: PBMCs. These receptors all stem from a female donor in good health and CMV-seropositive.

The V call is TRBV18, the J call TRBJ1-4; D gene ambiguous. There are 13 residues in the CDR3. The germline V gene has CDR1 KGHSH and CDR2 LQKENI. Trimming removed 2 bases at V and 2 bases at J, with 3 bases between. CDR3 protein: CASSPTTNEKLFF. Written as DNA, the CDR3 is TGTGCCAGCTCACCAACTACTAATGAAAAACTGTTTTTT. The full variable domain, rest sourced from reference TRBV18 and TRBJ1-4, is NAGVMQNPRHLVRRRGQEARLRCSPMKGHSHVYWYRQLPEEGLKFMVYLQKENIIDESGMPKERFSAEFPKEGPSILRIQQVVRGDSAAYFCASSPTTNEKLFFGSGTQLSVL.

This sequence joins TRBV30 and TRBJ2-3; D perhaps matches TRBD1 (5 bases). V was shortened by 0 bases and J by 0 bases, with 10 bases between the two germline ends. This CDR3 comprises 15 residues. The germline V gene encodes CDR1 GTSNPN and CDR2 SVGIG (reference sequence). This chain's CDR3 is CAWSVGVGSTDTQYF. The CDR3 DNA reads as TGTGCCTGGAGTGTAGGGGTGGGGAGCACAGATACGCAGTATTTT.

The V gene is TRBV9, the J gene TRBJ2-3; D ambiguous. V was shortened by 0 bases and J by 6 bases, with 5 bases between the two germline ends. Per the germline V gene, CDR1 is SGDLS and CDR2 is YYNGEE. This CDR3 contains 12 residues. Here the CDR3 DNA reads TGTGCCAGCAGCGTAGCGTTGGATACGCAGTATTTT. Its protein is CASSVALDTQYF.

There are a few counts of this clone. DNA for the CDR3: TGTGCCAGCAGCCAAGAAGGGGATAATTCACCCCTCCACTTT. Protein: CASSQEGDNSPLHF. The V gene is TRBV4-2, the J gene TRBJ1-6; a weak D match, TRBD1 (5 bases). Trimming stripped 0 bases from V and 5 bases from J, with 5 bases between. The CDR3 covers 14 residues. Germline V gene sequence: CDR1 LGHNA, CDR2 YNFKEQ.

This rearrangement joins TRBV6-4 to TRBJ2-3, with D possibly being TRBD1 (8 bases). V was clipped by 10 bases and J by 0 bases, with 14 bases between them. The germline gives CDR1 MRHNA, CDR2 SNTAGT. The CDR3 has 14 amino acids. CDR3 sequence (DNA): TGTGCCACCAAACAGGGGGGGAGCACAGATACGCAGTATTTT. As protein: CATKQGGSTDTQYF.

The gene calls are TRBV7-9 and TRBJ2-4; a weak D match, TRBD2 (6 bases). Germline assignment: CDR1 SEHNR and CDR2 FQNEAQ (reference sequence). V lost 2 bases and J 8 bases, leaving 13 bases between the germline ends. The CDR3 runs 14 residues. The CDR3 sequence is CASSLPQGLDIQYF. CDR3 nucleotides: TGTGCCAGCAGCTTACCCCAGGGACTGGACATTCAGTACTTC.

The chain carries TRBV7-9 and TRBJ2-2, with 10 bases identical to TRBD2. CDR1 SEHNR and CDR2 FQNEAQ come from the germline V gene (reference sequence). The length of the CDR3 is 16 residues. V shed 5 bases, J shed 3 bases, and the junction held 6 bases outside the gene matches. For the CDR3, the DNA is TGTGCCAGCAGCCCGAGCGGGGGGGCAGACACCGGGGAGCTGTTTTTT. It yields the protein CASSPSGGADTGELFF.

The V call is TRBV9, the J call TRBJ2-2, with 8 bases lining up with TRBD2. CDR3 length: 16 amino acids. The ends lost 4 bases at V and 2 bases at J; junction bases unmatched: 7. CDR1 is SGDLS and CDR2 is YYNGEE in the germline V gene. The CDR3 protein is CASSPQAGANTGELFF. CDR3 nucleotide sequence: TGTGCCAGCAGCCCCCAAGCGGGGGCCAACACCGGGGAGCTGTTTTTT. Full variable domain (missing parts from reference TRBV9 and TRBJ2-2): DSGVTQTPKHLITATGQRVTLRCSPRSGDLSVYWYQQSLDQGLQFLIQYYNGEERAKGNILERFSAQQFPDLHSELNLSSLELGDSALYFCASSPQAGANTGELFFGEGSRLTVL.

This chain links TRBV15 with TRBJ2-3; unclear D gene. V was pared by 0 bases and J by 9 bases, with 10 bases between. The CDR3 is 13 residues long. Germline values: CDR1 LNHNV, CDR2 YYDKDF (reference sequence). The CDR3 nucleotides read TGTGCCACCAGCAGAGACGCGGCGGAGACGCAGTATTTT. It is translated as CATSRDAAETQYF.

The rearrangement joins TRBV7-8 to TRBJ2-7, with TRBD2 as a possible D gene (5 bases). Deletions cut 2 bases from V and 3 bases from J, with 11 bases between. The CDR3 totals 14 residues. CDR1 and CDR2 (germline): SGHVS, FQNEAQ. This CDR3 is CASSLLGVIYEQYF. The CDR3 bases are TGTGCCAGCAGCTTACTGGGAGTAATCTACGAGCAGTACTTC.